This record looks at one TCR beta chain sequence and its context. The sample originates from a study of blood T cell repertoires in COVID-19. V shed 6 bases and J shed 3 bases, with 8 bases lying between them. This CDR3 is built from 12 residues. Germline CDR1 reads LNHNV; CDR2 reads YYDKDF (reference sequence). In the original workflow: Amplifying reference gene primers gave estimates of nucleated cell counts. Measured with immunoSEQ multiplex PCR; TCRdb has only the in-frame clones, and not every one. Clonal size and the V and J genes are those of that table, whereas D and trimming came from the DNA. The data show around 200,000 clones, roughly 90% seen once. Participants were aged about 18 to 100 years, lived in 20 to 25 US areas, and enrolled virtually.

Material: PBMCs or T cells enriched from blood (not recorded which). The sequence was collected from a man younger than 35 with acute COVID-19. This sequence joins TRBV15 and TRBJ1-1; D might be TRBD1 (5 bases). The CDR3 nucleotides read TGTGCCACCAGGGGGCTAGACACTGAAGCTTTCTTT. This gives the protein CATRGLDTEAFF.